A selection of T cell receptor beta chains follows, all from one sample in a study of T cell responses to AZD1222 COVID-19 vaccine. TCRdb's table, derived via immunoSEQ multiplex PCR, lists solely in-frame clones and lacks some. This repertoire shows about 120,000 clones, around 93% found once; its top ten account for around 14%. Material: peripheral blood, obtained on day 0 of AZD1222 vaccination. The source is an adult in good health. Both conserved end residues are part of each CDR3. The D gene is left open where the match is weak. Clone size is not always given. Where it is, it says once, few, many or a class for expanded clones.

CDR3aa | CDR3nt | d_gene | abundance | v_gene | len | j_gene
CASSERRLYGYTF | TGTGCCAGTAGTGAAAGGCGTCTCTATGGCTACACCTTC | NA | NA | TRBV19 | 13 | TRBJ1-2
CASSDPRLAGDYEQYF | TGTGCCAGCAGTGATCCCAGGCTAGCGGGAGACTACGAGCAGTACTTC | TRBD2 | NA | TRBV6-1 | 16 | TRBJ2-7
CASSVADNEQFF | TGTGCCAGCAGCGTAGCAGACAATGAGCAGTTCTTC | NA | NA | TRBV9 | 12 | TRBJ2-1
CASSHVGGALNEQYF | TGCGCCAGCAGCCACGTCGGGGGGGCTTTAAACGAGCAGTACTTC | TRBD2 | NA | TRBV4-3 | 15 | TRBJ2-7
CASSLYAGQGAVTYEQYF | TGCGCCAGCAGCTTGTACGCGGGACAGGGGGCGGTTACCTACGAGCAGTACTTC | TRBD1 | NA | TRBV5-1 | 18 | TRBJ2-7
CASSAETSGRDEQYF | TGTGCCAGCAGTGCCGAGACTAGCGGTCGGGACGAGCAGTACTTC | TRBD2 | NA | TRBV25-1 | 15 | TRBJ2-7
CASSQDWGANIQYF | TGCGCCAGCAGCCAAGATTGGGGGGCCAACATTCAGTACTTC | NA | NA | TRBV4-1 | 14 | TRBJ2-4
CASSLDRGAEAFF | TGTGCCAGCAGCTTAGACAGGGGCGCTGAAGCTTTCTTT | NA | NA | TRBV11-3 | 13 | TRBJ1-1
CASSYVDTEAFF | TGTGCCAGCAGTTATGTCGACACTGAAGCTTTCTTT | NA | NA | TRBV6-6 | 12 | TRBJ1-1
CASSWAGENTGELFF | TGTGCCAGTAGTTGGGCAGGGGAGAACACCGGGGAGCTGTTTTTT | NA | once | TRBV19 | 15 | TRBJ2-2
CASSQGGGGEEQFF | TGTGCCAGCAGCCAAGGTGGAGGGGGCGAAGAGCAGTTCTTC | NA | NA | TRBV3-1/TRBV3-2 | 14 | TRBJ2-1
CASSQDWGGGYNEQFF | TGCGCCAGCAGCCAAGATTGGGGAGGAGGATACAATGAGCAGTTCTTC | NA | NA | TRBV4-3 | 16 | TRBJ2-1
CASNGGVTNEQFF | TGTGCCAGCAACGGTGGAGTGACCAATGAGCAGTTCTTC | NA | NA | TRBV28 | 13 | TRBJ2-1
CASSHGQGGEAFF | TGTGCCAGCAGTCACGGACAGGGGGGTGAAGCTTTCTTT | TRBD1 | NA | TRBV12-3/TRBV12-4 | 13 | TRBJ1-1
CASSVAGYGTEAFF | TGTGCCAGCAGCGTAGCGGGGTATGGGACTGAAGCTTTCTTT | NA | NA | TRBV9 | 14 | TRBJ1-1
CASSEDSGFEQYF | TGTGCCAGCAGTGAAGATTCAGGGTTCGAGCAGTACTTC | NA | NA | TRBV2 | 13 | TRBJ2-7
CASSYSGSEAFF | TGTGCCAGCAGTTACTCAGGGTCTGAAGCTTTCTTT | NA | NA | TRBV6-2/TRBV6-3 | 12 | TRBJ1-1
CASSGARTYEQYF | TGTGCCAGCAGCGGAGCCCGGACCTACGAGCAGTACTTC | NA | NA | TRBV5-4 | 13 | TRBJ2-7
CASSCVRKGGSYNSPLHF | TGTGCCAGCAGCTGCGTGAGAAAAGGAGGCTCCTATAATTCACCCCTCCACTTT | NA | NA | TRBV7-7 | 18 | TRBJ1-6
CASSREGAFKAGNTIYF | TGTGCCAGTAGTAGGGAGGGGGCGTTTAAAGCTGGAAACACCATATATTTT | TRBD1 | NA | TRBV19 | 17 | TRBJ1-3
CASSNQENYGYTF | TGTGCCAGCAGTAACCAGGAAAACTATGGCTACACCTTC | NA | NA | TRBV12-3/TRBV12-4 | 13 | TRBJ1-2
CASSFGGFGLYEQYF | TGTGCCAGCAGCTTTGGTGGGTTCGGCCTGTACGAGCAGTACTTC | NA | NA | TRBV5-4 | 15 | TRBJ2-7
CASGDGWTSGKFEQFF | TGTGCCAGTGGGGACGGATGGACTAGCGGGAAATTCGAGCAGTTCTTC | TRBD2 | NA | TRBV13 | 16 | TRBJ2-1
CASSQGAPSESYEQYF | TGCGCCAGCAGCCAAGGGGCCCCGTCTGAGTCGTACGAGCAGTACTTC | NA | NA | TRBV4-3 | 16 | TRBJ2-7
CASSRQGANEKLFF | TGCGCCAGCTCGAGACAGGGCGCCAATGAAAAACTGTTTTTT | TRBD1 | NA | TRBV4-1 | 14 | TRBJ1-4
CASSPTGGAGPEQYF | TGTGCCAGCTCACCGACAGGGGGCGCGGGACCCGAGCAGTACTTC | TRBD1 | NA | TRBV18 | 15 | TRBJ2-7
CASSSHISSYEQYF | TGTGCCAGCAGTTCACATATCAGCTCCTACGAGCAGTACTTC | NA | NA | TRBV28 | 14 | TRBJ2-7
CASSHNDSPNYGYTF | TGCGCCAGCAGCCATAACGACAGTCCAAACTATGGCTACACCTTC | NA | NA | TRBV4-1 | 15 | TRBJ1-2
CASKASGPYNEQFF | TGTGCCAGCAAGGCTAGCGGACCCTACAATGAGCAGTTCTTC | TRBD2 | NA | TRBV28 | 14 | TRBJ2-1
CASSYSIGRGRSGNTIYF | TGTGCCAGCAGTTACTCGATCGGACGAGGGCGGTCTGGAAACACCATATATTTT | NA | few | TRBV6-2/TRBV6-3 | 18 | TRBJ1-3
CASSLAFTNEQFF | TGTGCCAGCAGCTTAGCGTTCACCAATGAGCAGTTCTTC | NA | NA | TRBV7-2 | 13 | TRBJ2-1
CASSPPLWAGTDTQYF | TGTGCCAGTAGTCCCCCTTTATGGGCTGGCACAGATACGCAGTATTTT | NA | NA | TRBV19 | 16 | TRBJ2-3
CASNGGELDEQFF | TGTGCCAGCAATGGGGGGGAGTTGGATGAGCAGTTCTTC | TRBD2 | NA | TRBV9 | 13 | TRBJ2-1
CASSTPGSSTDTQYF | TGTGCCAGCAGTACTCCGGGGTCCAGTACAGATACGCAGTATTTT | NA | NA | TRBV27 | 15 | TRBJ2-3